These 18 T cell receptor beta chains came from one sample sequenced in a study of CD8 T cells in ankylosing spondylitis. TCRdb used MiXCR to reprocess the 5' RACE reads, holding one entry per CDR3 protein. The top ten hold about 48% of the sample, which has roughly 30,000 distinct CDR3 sequences, roughly 29% seen once. Sequenced sample: synovial fluid, either unsorted or a sorted T cell fraction (not recorded which). All receptors come from a male donor with ankylosing spondylitis.

The chain joins TRBV13 to TRBJ2-1, with 8 bases fitting TRBD2. V lost 5 bases, J lost 0 bases, and 3 bases stayed unmatched. The CDR3 totals 15 residues. Germline V gives CDR1 PRHDT, CDR2 FYEKMQ (reference sequence). The DNA for the CDR3 is TGTGCCAGCAGCCCTCGGGGGGGCTCCTACAATGAGCAGTTCTTC. It specifies CASSPRGGSYNEQFF.

The sample holds a few counts of this clonotype. The chain has TRBV7-9 and TRBJ1-2; D call uncertain. The CDR3 consists of 13 residues. Germline-derived CDR1 and CDR2 are SEHNR and FQNEAQ (reference sequence). V was trimmed by 5 bases and J by 3 bases, leaving 10 bases between them. The DNA of the CDR3 is TGTGCCAGCAGCCCACCCGGAGACTATGGCTACACCTTC. Protein product: CASSPPGDYGYTF.

This clonotype was seen more than once but under ten times. J is TRBJ1-2 and V is TRBV4-1; perhaps TRBD1 as D (5 bases). The V and J ends lost 3 bases and 3 bases respectively, with 8 bases between them. Germline-derived CDR1 and CDR2 are MGHRA and YSYEKL. The CDR3 contains 13 residues. The chain's CDR3 is CASSHGDDYGYTF. Here the CDR3 DNA reads TGCGCCAGCAGCCATGGGGACGACTATGGCTACACCTTC.

Only one count was recorded for this clonotype. The chain joins TRBV2 to TRBJ2-3; D is perhaps TRBD1 (5 bases). Germline V gives CDR1 SNHLY, CDR2 FYNNEI. The CDR3 sequence is 14 residues long. Trimming removed 8 bases from V and 0 bases from J, with 12 bases in between. DNA for the CDR3: TGTGCCAGCTTGTGGACATCAAGCACAGATACGCAGTATTTT. It codes for CASLWTSSTDTQYF. The entire variable domain, with the rest obtained from reference TRBV2 and TRBJ2-3, is as follows: EPEVTQTPSHQVTQMGQEVILRCVPISNHLYFYWYRQILGQKVEFLVSFYNNEISEKSEIFDDQFSVERPDGSNFTLKIRSTKLEDSAMYFCASLWTSSTDTQYFGPGTRLTVL.

This clonotype has more than one count but fewer than ten. The rearrangement links TRBV20-1 to TRBJ2-1; a weak D match, TRBD1 (6 bases). V was trimmed by 5 bases and J by 9 bases, leaving 23 bases between them. The CDR3 has 15 residues. The germline V gene encodes CDR1 DFQATT and CDR2 SNEGSKA (reference sequence). The CDR3 is CSARQQGSEAAEQFF. CDR3 nucleotide sequence: TGCAGTGCTCGACAACAGGGTAGCGAGGCGGCTGAGCAGTTCTTC.

Many counts were recorded for this clonotype. The J gene is TRBJ1-1, the V gene TRBV7-8; D gene uncertain. With 7 bases removed from V and 3 bases from J, the gap between germline ends came to 21 bases. The CDR3 runs to 16 residues. Germline V gene lookup returns CDR1 SGHVS and CDR2 FQNEAQ. The CDR3 loop is CASTQFTGFIYTEAFF. The CDR3, as DNA: TGTGCCAGCACCCAATTCACGGGGTTTATCTACACTGAAGCTTTCTTT.

The rearrangement uses TRBV24-1 and TRBJ1-1; tentatively, D is TRBD1 (5 bases). This CDR3 is built from 14 residues. V was clipped by 4 bases and J by 5 bases, with 13 bases between them. Per germline, CDR1 KGHDR and CDR2 SFDVKD. CDR3 nucleotide sequence: TGTGCCACCAGTGACCGGACGGCAGGGACTGAAGCTTTCTTT. It yields the protein CATSDRTAGTEAFF.

This clonotype was observed at least ten times. This chain connects TRBV4-1 to TRBJ2-1, with TRBD2 identical over 9 bases. CDR3 length: 16 residues. Trimming at V came to 2 bases and at J to 1 base, leaving 3 bases not matched to a gene. CDR1 and CDR2 (germline): MGHRA, YSYEKL. This CDR3 reads CASSQWLAGSYNEQFF. DNA of the CDR3: TGCGCCAGCAGCCAATGGCTAGCGGGATCCTACAATGAGCAGTTCTTC.

This clonotype was found a few times. The chain links TRBV29-1 to TRBJ2-7; no clear D gene. V dropped 1 base and J dropped 1 base, with 8 bases sitting between them. Germline-derived CDR1 and CDR2 are SQVTM and ANQGSEA. CDR3 length: 13 amino acids. In nucleotides, the CDR3 is TGCAGCGTTGAAGTTCAGCAGTCCTACGAGCAGTACGTC. It encodes CSVEVQQSYEQYV.

This clonotype has just a few counts. The chain employs TRBV7-9 and TRBJ2-1, with D perhaps TRBD2 (6 bases). The CDR3 covers 14 residues. From germline, CDR1 is SEHNR and CDR2 FQNEAQ (reference sequence). V gave up 5 bases and J gave up 4 bases, with 12 bases separating them. CDR3 in DNA: TGTGCCAGCAGCCTGCCTAGCGATTACAATGAGCAGTTCTTC. Amino acid sequence: CASSLPSDYNEQFF.

This chain joins TRBV5-1 and TRBJ2-5; D remains ambiguous. Germline values: CDR1 SGHRS, CDR2 YFSETQ. The ends were cut back, 3 bases at V and 7 bases at J, with 7 bases in the middle. There are 11 residues in the CDR3. CDR3 in DNA: TGCGCCAGCAGCTCTAAAGGGACCCAGTACTTC. Protein: CASSSKGTQYF.

This sequence joins TRBV6-1 and TRBJ2-1; 7 positions match TRBD2. J gave up 12 bases and V 9 bases, and 11 bases lay outside the gene matches. The CDR3 covers 12 residues. Germline V lookup: CDR1 MNHNS, CDR2 SASEGT. The CDR3 loop reads CASELASGAQFF. CDR3 coding DNA: TGTGCCAGTGAACTTGCTAGCGGAGCGCAGTTCTTC.

This clonotype was seen only a few times. The chain uses TRBV25-1 and TRBJ1-1, with D hard to call. CDR3 length: 14 residues. Germline-derived CDR1 and CDR2 are MGHDK and SYGVNS. Trimming pared 2 bases from V and 2 bases from J, leaving 9 bases between. As DNA, the CDR3 is TGTGCCAGCAGTGAACGCCAGACTAACACTGAAGCTTTCTTT. Amino acids: CASSERQTNTEAFF.

This chain connects TRBV24-1 to TRBJ2-1; D perhaps matches TRBD1 (5 bases). CDR1 is KGHDR and CDR2 is SFDVKD in the germline V gene. The CDR3 is 15 residues long. The V gene lost 0 bases and the J gene lost 14 bases, with 19 bases spanning the gap. The CDR3: CATSDLDSCLVGEFF. CDR3 coding DNA: TGTGCCACCAGTGATTTGGACAGCTGTCTGGTTGGGGAGTTCTTC.

The rearrangement joins TRBV4-1 to TRBJ2-1; 9 bases agree with TRBD2. The CDR3 totals 15 residues. Trimming took 3 bases from V and 6 from J; bases not matched to a gene: 6. The germline CDR1 and CDR2 sequences are MGHRA and YSYEKL. The CDR3 loop reads CASSQHTSGFNEQFF. DNA of the CDR3: TGCGCCAGCAGCCAGCATACTAGCGGGTTCAATGAGCAGTTCTTC.

The rearrangement uses TRBV27 and TRBJ1-5; unclear D gene. V was shortened by 5 bases and J by 7 bases, with 15 bases between the two germline ends. CDR3 length: 14 amino acids. CDR1 and CDR2 (germline): MNHEY, SMNVEV (reference sequence). As DNA, the CDR3 is TGTGCCAGCAGTCCCGGCTGGATGAGGCAGCCCCAGCATTTT. Its translation: CASSPGWMRQPQHF.

The V gene is TRBV3-1, the J gene TRBJ2-3; 10 bases are a match to TRBD2. Germline V gene lookup returns CDR1 LGHDT and CDR2 YNNKEL (reference sequence). CDR3 size: 17 residues. Losses at the gene ends were 0 bases for V and 7 bases for J; bases not matched to a gene: 10. This chain's CDR3 is CASSQDPLAGVGNTQYF. The CDR3 DNA reads as TGTGCCAGCAGCCAAGATCCGCTAGCGGGAGTCGGTAATACGCAGTATTTT.

This clonotype was detected only a few times. J is TRBJ2-1 and V is TRBV20-1, with TRBD1 as a possible D gene (5 bases). This CDR3 contains 15 residues. CDR1 and CDR2 (germline): DFQATT, SNEGSKA (reference sequence). In DNA, the CDR3 is TGCAGCTCCAAAGGGGCGACCACCTGGGACAATGAGCAGTTCTTC. Amino acids: CSSKGATTWDNEQFF.